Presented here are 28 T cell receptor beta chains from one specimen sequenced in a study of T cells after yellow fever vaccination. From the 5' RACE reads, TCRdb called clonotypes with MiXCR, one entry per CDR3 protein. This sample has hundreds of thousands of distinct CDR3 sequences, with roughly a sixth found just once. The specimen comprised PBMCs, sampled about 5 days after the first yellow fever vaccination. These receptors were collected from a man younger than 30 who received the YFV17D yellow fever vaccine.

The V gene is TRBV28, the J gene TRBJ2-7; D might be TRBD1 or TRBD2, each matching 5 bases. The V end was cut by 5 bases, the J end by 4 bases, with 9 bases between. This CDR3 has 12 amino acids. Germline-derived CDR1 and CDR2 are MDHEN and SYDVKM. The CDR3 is CASSGGYYEQYV. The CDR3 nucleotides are TGTGCCAGCAGTGGGGGTTATTACGAGCAGTACGTC.

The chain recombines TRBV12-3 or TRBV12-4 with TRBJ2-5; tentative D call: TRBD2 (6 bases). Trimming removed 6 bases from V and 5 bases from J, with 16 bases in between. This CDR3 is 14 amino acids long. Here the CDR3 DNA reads TGTGCCAGCAGCAAACTAGCCCTAAGGGAGACCCAGTACTTC. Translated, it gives CASSKLALRETQYF.

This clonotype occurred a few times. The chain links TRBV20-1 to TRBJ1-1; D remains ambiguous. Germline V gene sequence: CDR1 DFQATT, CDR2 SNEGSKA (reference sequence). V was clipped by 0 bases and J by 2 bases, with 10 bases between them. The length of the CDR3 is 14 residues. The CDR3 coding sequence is TGCAGTGCTAGAGATTTGCGAGGAAACACTGAAGCTTTCTTT. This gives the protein CSARDLRGNTEAFF.

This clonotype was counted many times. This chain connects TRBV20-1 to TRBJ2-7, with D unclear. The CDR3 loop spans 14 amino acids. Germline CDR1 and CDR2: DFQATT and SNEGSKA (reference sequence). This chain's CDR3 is CSATPNALNYEQYV. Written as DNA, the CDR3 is TGCAGCGCTACCCCGAACGCACTCAACTACGAGCAGTACGTC.

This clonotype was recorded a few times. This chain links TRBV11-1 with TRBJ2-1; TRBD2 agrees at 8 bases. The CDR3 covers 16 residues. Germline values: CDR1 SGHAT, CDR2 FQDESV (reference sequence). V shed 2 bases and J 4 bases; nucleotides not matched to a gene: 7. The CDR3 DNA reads TGTGCCAGCAGCTTAATACGGCGGGGGGCGTACAATGAGCAGTTCTTC. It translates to CASSLIRRGAYNEQFF.

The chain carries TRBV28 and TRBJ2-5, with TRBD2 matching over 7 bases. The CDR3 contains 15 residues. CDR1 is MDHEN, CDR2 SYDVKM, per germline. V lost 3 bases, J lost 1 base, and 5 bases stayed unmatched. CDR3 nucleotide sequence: TGTGCCAGCAGTTTCTCTAGGACTAGCCAAGAGACCCAGTACTTC. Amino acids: CASSFSRTSQETQYF. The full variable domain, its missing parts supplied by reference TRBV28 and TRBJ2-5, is DVKVTQSSRYLVKRTGEKVFLECVQDMDHENMFWYRQDPGLGLRLIYFSYDVKMKEKGDIPEGYSVSREKKERFSLILESASTNQTSMYLCASSFSRTSQETQYFGPGTRLLVL.

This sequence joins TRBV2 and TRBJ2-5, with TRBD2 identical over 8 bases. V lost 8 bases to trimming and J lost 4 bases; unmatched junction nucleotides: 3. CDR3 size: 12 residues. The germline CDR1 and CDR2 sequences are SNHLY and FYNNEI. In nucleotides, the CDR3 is TGTGCCAGCGACGGGAGGGCAGAGACCCAGTACTTC. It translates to CASDGRAETQYF.

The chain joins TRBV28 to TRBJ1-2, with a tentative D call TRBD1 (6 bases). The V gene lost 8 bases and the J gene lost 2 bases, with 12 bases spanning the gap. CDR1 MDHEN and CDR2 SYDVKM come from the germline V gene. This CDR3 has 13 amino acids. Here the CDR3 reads CASLPGANYGYTF. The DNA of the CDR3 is TGTGCCAGCCTACCGGGGGCGAACTATGGCTACACCTTC.

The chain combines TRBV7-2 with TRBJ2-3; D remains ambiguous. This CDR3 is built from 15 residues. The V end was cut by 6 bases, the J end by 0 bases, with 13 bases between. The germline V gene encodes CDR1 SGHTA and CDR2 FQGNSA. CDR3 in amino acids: CASRPFTGSTDTQYF. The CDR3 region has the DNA TGTGCCAGCAGACCTTTCACGGGCAGCACAGATACGCAGTATTTT.

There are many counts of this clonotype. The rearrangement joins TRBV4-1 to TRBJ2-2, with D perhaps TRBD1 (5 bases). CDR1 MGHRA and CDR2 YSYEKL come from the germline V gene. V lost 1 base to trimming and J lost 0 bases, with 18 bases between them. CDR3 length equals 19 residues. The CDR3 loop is CASSQGRTGYTSNTGELFF. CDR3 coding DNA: TGCGCCAGCAGCCAAGGACGTACAGGCTACACCTCGAACACCGGGGAGCTGTTTTTT.

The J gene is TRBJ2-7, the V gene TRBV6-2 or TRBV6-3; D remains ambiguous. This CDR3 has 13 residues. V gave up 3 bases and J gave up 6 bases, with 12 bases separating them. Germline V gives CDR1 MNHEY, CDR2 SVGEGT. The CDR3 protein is CASSYGSLTEQYV. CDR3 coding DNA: TGTGCCAGCAGTTATGGCTCCCTTACCGAGCAGTACGTC.

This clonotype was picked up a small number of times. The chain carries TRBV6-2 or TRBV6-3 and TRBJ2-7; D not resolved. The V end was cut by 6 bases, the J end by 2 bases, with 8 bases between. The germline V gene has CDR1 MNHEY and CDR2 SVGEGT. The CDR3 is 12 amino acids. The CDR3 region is CASSWTTYEQYV. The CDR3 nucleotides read TGTGCCAGCAGCTGGACCACCTACGAGCAGTACGTC.

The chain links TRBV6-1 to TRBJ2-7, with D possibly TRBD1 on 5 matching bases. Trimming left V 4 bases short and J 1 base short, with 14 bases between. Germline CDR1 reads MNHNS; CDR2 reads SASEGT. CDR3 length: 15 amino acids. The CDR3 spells CASSGETVGSYEQYF. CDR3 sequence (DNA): TGTGCCAGCAGTGGAGAGACAGTCGGGTCCTACGAGCAGTACTTC.

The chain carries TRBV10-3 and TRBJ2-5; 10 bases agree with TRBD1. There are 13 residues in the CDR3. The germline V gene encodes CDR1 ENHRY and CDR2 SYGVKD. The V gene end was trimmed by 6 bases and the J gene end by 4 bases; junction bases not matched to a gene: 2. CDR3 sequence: CAIRWTGGETQYF. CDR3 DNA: TGTGCCATCAGGTGGACAGGGGGAGAGACCCAGTACTTC.

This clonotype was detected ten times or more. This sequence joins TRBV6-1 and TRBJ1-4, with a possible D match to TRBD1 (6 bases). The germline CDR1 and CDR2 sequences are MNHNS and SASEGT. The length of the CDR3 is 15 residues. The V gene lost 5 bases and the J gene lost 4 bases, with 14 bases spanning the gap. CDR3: CASSTPTGGNEKLFF. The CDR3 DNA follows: TGTGCCAGCAGTACCCCGACAGGTGGTAATGAAAAACTGTTTTTT.

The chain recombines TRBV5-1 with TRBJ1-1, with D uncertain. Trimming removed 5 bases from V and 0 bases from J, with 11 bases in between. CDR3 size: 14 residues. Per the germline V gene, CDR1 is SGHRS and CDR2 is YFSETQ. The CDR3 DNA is TGCGCCAGCAGATCAGACGGGATGAACACTGAAGCTTTCTTT. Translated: CASRSDGMNTEAFF.

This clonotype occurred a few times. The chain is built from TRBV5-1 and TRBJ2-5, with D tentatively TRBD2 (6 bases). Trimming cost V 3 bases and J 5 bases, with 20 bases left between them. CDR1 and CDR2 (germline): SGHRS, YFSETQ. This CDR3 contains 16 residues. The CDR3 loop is CASSYGGAAFSETQYF. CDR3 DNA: TGCGCCAGCAGCTATGGAGGGGCCGCCTTCAGTGAGACCCAGTACTTC.

This CDR3 is CASSPGWDTSYEQYV. CDR3 sequence (DNA): TGCGCCAGCAGCCCGGGGTGGGACACCTCCTACGAGCAGTACGTC. The J gene is TRBJ2-7, the V gene TRBV5-1, with a weak D call TRBD1 (6 bases). V lost 4 bases and J lost 0, with 14 bases in between. CDR1 and CDR2 from the germline V gene are SGHRS and YFSETQ. The CDR3 totals 15 residues.

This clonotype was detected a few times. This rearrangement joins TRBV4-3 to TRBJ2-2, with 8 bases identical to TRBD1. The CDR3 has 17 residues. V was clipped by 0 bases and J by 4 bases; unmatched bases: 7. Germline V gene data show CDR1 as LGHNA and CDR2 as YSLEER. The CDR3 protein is CASSQDWSRGRTGELFF. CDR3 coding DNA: TGCGCCAGCAGCCAAGATTGGTCCAGGGGGCGCACCGGGGAGCTGTTTTTT.

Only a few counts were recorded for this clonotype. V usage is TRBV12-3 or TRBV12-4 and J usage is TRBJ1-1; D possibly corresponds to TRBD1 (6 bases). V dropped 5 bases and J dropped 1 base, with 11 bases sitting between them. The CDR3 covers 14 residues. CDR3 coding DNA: TGTGCCAGCAGTGTGGGACACTGGAACACTGAAGCTTTCTTT. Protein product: CASSVGHWNTEAFF.

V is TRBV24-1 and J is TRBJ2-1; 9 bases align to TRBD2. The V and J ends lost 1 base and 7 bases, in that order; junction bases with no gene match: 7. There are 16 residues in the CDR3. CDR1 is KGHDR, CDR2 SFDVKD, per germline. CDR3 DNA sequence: TGTGCCACCAGTGATTTTGGTGCGGGGGGGCATAATGAGCAGTTCTTC. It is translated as CATSDFGAGGHNEQFF.

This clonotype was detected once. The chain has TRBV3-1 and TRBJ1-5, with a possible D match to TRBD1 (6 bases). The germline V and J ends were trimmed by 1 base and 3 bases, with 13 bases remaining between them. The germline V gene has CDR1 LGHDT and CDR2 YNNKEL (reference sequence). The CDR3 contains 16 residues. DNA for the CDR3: TGTGCCAGCAGCCAAGCGACAGGTTGGGCCAATCAGCCCCAGCATTTT. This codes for CASSQATGWANQPQHF.

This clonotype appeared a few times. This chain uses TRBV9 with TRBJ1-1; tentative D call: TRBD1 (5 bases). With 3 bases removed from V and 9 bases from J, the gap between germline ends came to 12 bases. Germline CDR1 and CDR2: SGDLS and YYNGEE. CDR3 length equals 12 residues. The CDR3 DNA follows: TGTGCCAGCAGCGCTCAGAGGGGTAAAGCTTTCTTT. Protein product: CASSAQRGKAFF.

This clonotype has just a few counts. CDR3 DNA: TGTGCCAGCAGCTTATTGGCAGGGGGCGCGCCTAATTCACCCCTCCACTTT. It translates to CASSLLAGGAPNSPLHF. V gene TRBV7-2 combines with J gene TRBJ1-6, with TRBD1 identical over 8 bases. The CDR3 runs 17 residues. V lost 2 bases and J lost 6; bases outside the gene matches: 9. Germline V lookup: CDR1 SGHTA, CDR2 FQGNSA.

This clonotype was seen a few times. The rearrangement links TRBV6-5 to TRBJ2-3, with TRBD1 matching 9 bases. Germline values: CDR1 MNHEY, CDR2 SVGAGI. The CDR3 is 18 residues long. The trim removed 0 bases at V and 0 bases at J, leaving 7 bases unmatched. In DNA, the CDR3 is TGTGCCAGCAGTTACTCCCCCCCGACAGGGGGGAGCACAGATACGCAGTATTTT. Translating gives CASSYSPPTGGSTDTQYF.

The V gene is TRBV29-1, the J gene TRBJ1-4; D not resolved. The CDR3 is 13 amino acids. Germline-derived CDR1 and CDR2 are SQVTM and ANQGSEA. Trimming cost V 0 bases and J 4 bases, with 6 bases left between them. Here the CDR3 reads CSVEDSFNEKLFF. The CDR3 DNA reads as TGCAGCGTTGAAGACAGCTTTAATGAAAAACTGTTTTTT.

CDR3 amino acids: CASSFMGGPRIEQFF. CDR3 coding DNA: TGCGCCAGCAGCTTCATGGGGGGGCCCCGTATTGAGCAGTTCTTC. This rearrangement joins TRBV5-1 to TRBJ2-1; D might be TRBD2 (7 bases). This CDR3 contains 15 residues. Germline CDR1 and CDR2: SGHRS and YFSETQ. Trimming left V 2 bases short and J 9 bases short, with 18 bases between.

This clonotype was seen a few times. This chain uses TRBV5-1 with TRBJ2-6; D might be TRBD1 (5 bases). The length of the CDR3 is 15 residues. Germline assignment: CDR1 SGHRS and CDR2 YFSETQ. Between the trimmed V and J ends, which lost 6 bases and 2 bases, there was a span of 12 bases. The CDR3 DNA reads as TGCGCCAGCACCCAGGGCAGGGCTGGGGCCAACGTCCTGACTTTC. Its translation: CASTQGRAGANVLTF.